What follows describes a single T cell receptor (beta chain). The CDR3 has 15 residues. The junction had 6 bases not matched to a gene; V was cut back by 4 bases and J by 6 bases. The germline CDR1 and CDR2 sequences are SGHRS and YFSETQ. This record comes from a study of blood T cell repertoires in COVID-19. The protocol was immunoSEQ multiplex PCR, while the TCRdb copy is restricted to in-frame clones and leaves out a portion. The sample lists 200,000 to 250,000 clones, 90% occurring once. Everyone who took part was about 18 to 90 years old, and they came from 20 to 25 US areas. Input material: PBMCs or T cells enriched from blood (not recorded which). This rearrangement joins TRBV5-1 to TRBJ2-7; 14 bases agree with TRBD2. The sequence derives from a man under 40 who had been exposed to COVID-19. Here the CDR3 reads CASSPRLAGGREQYF. DNA of the CDR3: TGCGCCAGCAGCCCACGACTAGCGGGGGGGCGCGAGCAGTACTTC.